Listed below are T cell receptor beta chains from one sample, sequenced in a study of healthy donors' naive CD4 and CD8 T cells. TCRdb ran MiXCR on the reads and lists one entry per CDR3 protein. The table shows approximately 200,000 distinct CDR3 sequences, with around three quarters occurring only once. Input material: naive CD4+ and CD8+ T cells sorted from blood, pooled from several donors. The origin of the receptors is a pool of human donors in good health; the sample pools cells from several healthy donors. The CDR3 runs from the conserved cysteine through the conserved F or W. D genes are given only for firm matches. Size tells how often a clone was seen (once, few, many) or the class of an expanded clone, and some rows leave it out.

d_call j_call clone_size v_call cdr3_aa cdr3_nt
. TRBJ1-2 once TRBV27 CASSLLGEHGYTF TGTGCCAGCAGTTTATTGGGGGAGCACGGCTACACCTTC
. TRBJ2-1 few TRBV7-2 CASSQPSSSYNEQFF TGTGCCAGCAGCCAGCCTAGCTCTTCCTACAATGAGCAGTTCTTC
TRBD1 TRBJ1-2 . TRBV29-1 CSVDPSKGASYGYTF TGCAGCGTTGACCCGAGTAAGGGGGCGTCTTATGGCTACACCTTC
TRBD2 TRBJ2-1 . TRBV24-1 CATSARTAGLAGGGEQFF TGTGCCACCAGTGCTCGGACAGCTGGACTAGCGGGAGGAGGTGAGCAGTTCTTC
TRBD1 TRBJ2-7 . TRBV29-1 CSVSLQGTGEQYF TGCAGCGTCTCCCTACAGGGGACGGGTGAGCAGTACTTC
. TRBJ2-6 few TRBV5-1 CASSLGDGSANVLTF TGCGCCAGCAGCTTGGGGGACGGGTCGGCCAACGTCCTGACTTTC
. TRBJ1-2 . TRBV19 CASSISRQGRSGYTF TGTGCCAGTAGTATATCTCGCCAGGGGCGCTCTGGCTACACCTTC
. TRBJ2-7 . TRBV29-1 CSVVALGHEQYF TGCAGCGTTGTCGCCCTAGGCCACGAGCAGTACTTC
. TRBJ2-1 . TRBV5-6 CASSIPSEQFF TGTGCCAGCAGTATCCCCAGTGAGCAGTTCTTC
. TRBJ1-2 few TRBV29-1 CSVEGDGYGYTF TGCAGCGTTGAAGGGGACGGCTATGGCTACACCTTC
TRBD2 TRBJ2-1 . TRBV29-1 CSVDDGLAGLNEQFF TGCAGCGTTGACGACGGGCTAGCGGGCCTCAATGAGCAGTTCTTC
TRBD1 TRBJ1-2 . TRBV5-4 CASSRGQLNYGYTF TGTGCCAGCAGCCGGGGACAGCTAAACTATGGCTACACCTTC
TRBD1 TRBJ2-2 . TRBV29-1 CSVPGGTGELFF TGCAGCGTCCCAGGGGGCACCGGGGAGCTGTTTTTT
. TRBJ2-1 . TRBV19 CASSLLSSYNEQFF TGTGCCAGTAGTCTTCTGAGCTCCTACAATGAGCAGTTCTTC
TRBD1 TRBJ2-7 once TRBV29-1 CSVLRDSSYEQYF TGCAGCGTTCTCCGGGACAGCTCCTACGAGCAGTACTTC
. TRBJ2-1 . TRBV20-1 CSAPRDGYNEQFF TGCAGTGCCCCTCGGGACGGGTACAATGAGCAGTTCTTC
. TRBJ1-2 . TRBV29-1 CSVEPRPFSPYTDYGYTF TGCAGCGTCGAACCCCGACCGTTTTCCCCCTACACCGACTATGGCTACACCTTC
. TRBJ2-3 few TRBV29-1 CSVRVTDTQYF TGCAGCGTTCGGGTCACAGATACGCAGTATTTT
. TRBJ1-5 . TRBV5-1 CASSLDGYNQPQHF TGCGCCAGCAGCTTGGACGGGTACAATCAGCCCCAGCATTTT
TRBD1 TRBJ1-2 . TRBV30 CAWSPTTGGYYGYTF TGTGCCTGGAGTCCAACGACAGGGGGATACTATGGCTACACCTTC
TRBD1 TRBJ2-7 once TRBV6-6 CASSYDRGTYEQYF TGTGCCAGCAGTTACGACAGGGGCACCTACGAGCAGTACTTC
TRBD2 TRBJ2-7 . TRBV11-2 CASSNSGAGRYEQYF TGTGCCAGCAGTAATAGCGGGGCAGGGCGCTACGAGCAGTACTTC
. TRBJ2-6 once TRBV19 CASRRAGMAGANVLTF TGTGCCAGTAGGAGGGCAGGGATGGCTGGGGCCAACGTCCTGACTTTC
. TRBJ2-2 few TRBV29-1 CSVRHGTGELFF TGCAGCGTCAGACATGGCACCGGGGAGCTGTTTTTT
. TRBJ1-5 . TRBV6-2/TRBV6-3 CAAQGDSNQPQHF TGTGCCGCCCAAGGCGATAGCAATCAGCCCCAGCATTTT
. TRBJ1-1 . TRBV19 CASSMLVGNTEAFF TGTGCCAGTAGTATGCTGGTTGGAAACACTGAAGCTTTCTTT
. TRBJ1-5 . TRBV27 CASSLNPANQPQHF TGTGCCAGCAGTTTAAACCCCGCCAATCAGCCCCAGCATTTT
TRBD1 TRBJ1-1 once TRBV27 CASSLLGQNPTDIVAFF TGTGCCAGCAGTTTATTGGGACAGAACCCCACTGATATAGTAGCTTTCTTT
. TRBJ1-5 . TRBV27 CASSLASSDQPQHF TGTGCCAGCAGTCTCGCGTCTTCAGATCAGCCCCAGCATTTT
TRBD1 TRBJ1-1 . TRBV4-3 CASSHGTGGFTEAFF TGCGCCAGCAGCCACGGGACAGGGGGCTTTACTGAAGCTTTCTTT
. TRBJ1-6 few TRBV29-1 CSVLLGSNNSPLHF TGCAGCGTTCTTCTGGGGTCGAATAATTCACCCCTCCACTTT
. TRBJ2-7 once TRBV6-2/TRBV6-3 CATSRLSLYEQYF TGTGCCACCTCAAGACTGTCTCTCTACGAGCAGTACTTC
. TRBJ2-5 . TRBV4-3 CASSRHGGTRETQYF TGCGCCAGCAGCCGCCACGGGGGAACCAGGGAGACCCAGTACTTC
. TRBJ2-7 . TRBV21-1 CASSNNTGRPSYEQYF TGTGCCAGCAGCAATAACACGGGCAGACCATCCTACGAGCAGTACTTC